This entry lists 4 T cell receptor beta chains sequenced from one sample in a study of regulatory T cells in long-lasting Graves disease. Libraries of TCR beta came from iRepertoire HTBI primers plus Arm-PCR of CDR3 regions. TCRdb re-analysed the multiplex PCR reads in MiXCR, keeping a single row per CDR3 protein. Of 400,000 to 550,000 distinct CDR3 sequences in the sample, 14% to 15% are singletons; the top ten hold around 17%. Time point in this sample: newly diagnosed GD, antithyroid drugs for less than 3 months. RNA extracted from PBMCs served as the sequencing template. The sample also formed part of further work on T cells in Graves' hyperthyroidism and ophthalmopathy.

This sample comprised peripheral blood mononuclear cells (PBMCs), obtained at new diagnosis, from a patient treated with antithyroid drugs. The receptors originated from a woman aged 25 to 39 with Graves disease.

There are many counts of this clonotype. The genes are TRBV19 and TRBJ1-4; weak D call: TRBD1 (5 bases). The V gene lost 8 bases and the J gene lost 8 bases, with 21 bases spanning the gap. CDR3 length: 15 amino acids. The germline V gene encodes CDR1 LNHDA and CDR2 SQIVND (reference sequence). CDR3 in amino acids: CASGPGQEGYEKLFF. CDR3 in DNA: TGTGCCAGTGGGCCGGGGCAGGAGGGATACGAAAAACTGTTTTTT.

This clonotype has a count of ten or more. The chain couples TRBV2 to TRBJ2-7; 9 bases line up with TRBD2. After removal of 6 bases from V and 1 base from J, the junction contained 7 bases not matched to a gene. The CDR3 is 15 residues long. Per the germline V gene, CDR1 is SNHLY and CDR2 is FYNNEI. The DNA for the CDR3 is TGTGCCAGCAGGTTTGGCCTAGCGGGATCCTACGAGCAGTACTTC. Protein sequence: CASRFGLAGSYEQYF.

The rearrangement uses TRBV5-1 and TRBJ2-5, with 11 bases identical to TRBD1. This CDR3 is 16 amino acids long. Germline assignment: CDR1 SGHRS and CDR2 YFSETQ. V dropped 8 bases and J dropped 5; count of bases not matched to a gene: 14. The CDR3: CARRTGGRFGRETQYF. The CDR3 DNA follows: TGCGCCAGACGGACAGGGGGCCGTTTTGGTCGGGAGACCCAGTACTTC.

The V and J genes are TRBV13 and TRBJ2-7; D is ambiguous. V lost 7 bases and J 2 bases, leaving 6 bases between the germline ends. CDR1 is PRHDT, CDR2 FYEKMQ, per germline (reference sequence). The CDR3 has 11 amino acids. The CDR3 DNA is TGTGCCAGCACCAGGACCTACGAGCAGTACTTC. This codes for CASTRTYEQYF.